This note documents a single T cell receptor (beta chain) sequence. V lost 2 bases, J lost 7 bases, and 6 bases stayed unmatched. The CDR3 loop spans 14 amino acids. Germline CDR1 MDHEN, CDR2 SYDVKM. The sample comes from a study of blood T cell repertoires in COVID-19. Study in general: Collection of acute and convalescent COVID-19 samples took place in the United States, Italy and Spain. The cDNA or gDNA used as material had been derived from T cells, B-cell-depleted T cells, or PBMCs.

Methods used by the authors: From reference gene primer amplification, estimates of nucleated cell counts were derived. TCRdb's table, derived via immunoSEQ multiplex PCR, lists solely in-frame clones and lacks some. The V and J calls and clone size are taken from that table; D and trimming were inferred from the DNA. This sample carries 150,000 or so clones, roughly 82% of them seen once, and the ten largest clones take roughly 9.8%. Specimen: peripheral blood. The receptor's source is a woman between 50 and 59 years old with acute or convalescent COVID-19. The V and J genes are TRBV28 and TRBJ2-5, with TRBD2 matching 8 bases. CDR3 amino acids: CASSLPAGAGTQYF. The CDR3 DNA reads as TGTGCCAGCAGTTTACCAGCGGGGGCTGGGACCCAGTACTTC.